Below, 21 T cell receptor beta chains from the same sample are listed, as sequenced in a study of PD-L1 blockade in urothelial cancer listed by TCRdb under 2017. The method was the immunoSEQ multiplex PCR assay. Imported from immuneACCESS, the table was reduced by TCRdb to in-frame sequences with V and J called. These copies leave out some clones; in studies compared against another copy, an unresolved V gene accounts for under half, and the cause of the remainder is not known. This sample is represented by just under 30,000 clones; roughly 86% of them were singletons. Of the sample, 2.5% to 3.5% is held by the ten largest clones. Sequenced here: PBMCs, sampled around atezolizumab (anti-PD-L1) treatment. These receptors were obtained from a man in his forties or fifties with urothelial cancer.

This chain links TRBV4-2 with TRBJ2-1; 12 bases are shared with TRBD2. The germline CDR1 and CDR2 sequences are LGHNA and YNFKEQ. The CDR3 is 17 residues long. Trimming took 2 bases from V and 4 from J; bases not matched to a gene: 6. CDR3 nucleotides: TGTGCCAGCAGCCAACAGGGAGGACTAGCGGGGTACAATGAGCAGTTCTTC. Translated, it gives CASSQQGGLAGYNEQFF.

The V and J genes are TRBV7-9 and TRBJ2-1, with 9 bases lining up with TRBD1. Unmatched junction bases numbered 4, after V lost 4 bases and J lost 9 bases. The germline gives CDR1 SEHNR, CDR2 FQNEAQ (reference sequence). The length of the CDR3 is 13 residues. This CDR3 is CASSSRTGVEQFF. DNA of the CDR3: TGTGCCAGCAGCTCCCGGACAGGGGTTGAGCAGTTCTTC.

The chain carries TRBV6-1 and TRBJ1-5; 9 positions match TRBD1. The germline V gene has CDR1 MNHNS and CDR2 SASEGT. This CDR3 is built from 14 residues. Trimming cost V 5 bases and J 5 bases; bases outside gene matches: 4. CDR3 residues: CASSQDRGYQPQHF. The DNA of the CDR3 is TGTGCCAGCAGTCAGGACAGGGGATATCAGCCCCAGCATTTT.

This clone has just one count. CDR3 loop: CASSPTLETQYF. CDR3 coding DNA: TGTGCCAGCAGCCCTACTCTGGAGACCCAGTACTTC. The gene calls are TRBV7-2 and TRBJ2-5, with D unclear. This CDR3 contains 12 residues. Trimming took 5 bases from V and 5 from J, leaving 9 bases between them. In germline, CDR1 is SGHTA, CDR2 FQGNSA.

The chain couples TRBV9 to TRBJ1-5, with 8 bases fitting TRBD1. V lost 0 bases, J lost 1 base, and 0 bases stayed unmatched. The germline V gene encodes CDR1 SGDLS and CDR2 YYNGEE. This CDR3 comprises 15 residues. In nucleotides, the CDR3 is TGTGCCAGCAGCGTAGGGACAGGGAGCAATCAGCCCCAGCATTTT. Its translation is CASSVGTGSNQPQHF.

V usage is TRBV18 and J usage is TRBJ1-5; 7 bases align to TRBD1. CDR1 and CDR2 (germline): KGHSH, LQKENI. The CDR3 covers 16 residues. Germline trimming cut 4 bases from V and 0 bases from J; bases unmatched to any gene: 6. CDR3 sequence: CASSLGQANSNQPQHF. The CDR3 coding sequence is TGTGCCAGCTCACTTGGACAGGCAAATAGCAATCAGCCCCAGCATTTT.

This clone has just one count. This sequence joins TRBV30 and TRBJ2-5, with D tentatively TRBD1 (5 bases). The CDR3 spans 15 residues. Germline-derived CDR1 and CDR2 are GTSNPN and SVGIG (reference sequence). Between the trimmed V and J ends, which lost 2 bases and 2 bases, there was a span of 15 bases. The CDR3 region is CAWSHRDPGQETQYF. The CDR3 nucleotides are TGTGCCTGGAGTCACCGAGACCCAGGGCAAGAGACCCAGTACTTC. Based on the CDR3 plus reference TRBV30 and TRBJ2-5, the full variable domain is SQTIHQWPATLVQPVGSPLSLECTVEGTSNPNLYWYRQAAGRGLQLLFYSVGIGQISSEVPQNLSASRPQDRQFILSSKKLLLSDSGFYLCAWSHRDPGQETQYFGPGTRLLVL.

The chain uses TRBV7-9 and TRBJ2-3, with TRBD2 matching 11 bases. V was pared by 5 bases and J by 1 base, with 5 bases of the junction left unmatched. The CDR3 spans 16 residues. In germline, CDR1 is SEHNR, CDR2 FQNEAQ (reference sequence). The CDR3 sequence: CASSPLAGGRTDTQYF. For the CDR3, the DNA is TGTGCCAGCAGCCCCCTAGCGGGAGGCCGCACAGATACGCAGTATTTT. The whole variable domain, remainder taken from reference TRBV7-9 and TRBJ2-3, is DTGVSQNPRHKITKRGQNVTFRCDPISEHNRLYWYRQTLGQGPEFLTYFQNEAQLEKSRLLSDRFSAERPKGSFSTLEIQRTEQGDSAMYLCASSPLAGGRTDTQYFGPGTRLTVL.

The V gene is TRBV7-6, the J gene TRBJ2-2, with 12 nucleotides matching TRBD1. CDR3 length equals 17 residues. Germline V gene lookup returns CDR1 SGHVS and CDR2 FNYEAQ. V was pared by 4 bases and J by 5 bases, with 8 bases of the junction left unmatched. CDR3 in amino acids: CASSSGQGAYGTGELFF. DNA of the CDR3: TGTGCCAGCAGCTCGGGACAGGGGGCATATGGAACCGGGGAGCTGTTTTTT.

The chain couples TRBV19 to TRBJ2-7; perhaps TRBD1 as D (6 bases). V was cut by 3 bases and J by 3 bases, with 15 bases left in between. CDR1 and CDR2 from the germline V gene are LNHDA and SQIVND (reference sequence). The CDR3 runs 15 residues. CDR3 sequence: CASSMGRGPYYEQYF. For the CDR3, the DNA is TGTGCCAGTAGTATGGGCAGGGGCCCTTACTACGAGCAGTACTTC.

This rearrangement joins TRBV1 to TRBJ1-2; TRBD1 is the table's D call, not checked against the DNA. TRBV1 is flagged as a pseudogene. This CDR3 is 15 amino acids long. The CDR3 DNA reads TGCACCAGCCTCGTAAGATGTTACCATCAGGGGGGCTACACCTTC. Translation gives CTSLVRCYHQGGYTF.

The chain has TRBV7-8 and TRBJ2-1; a possible D gene is TRBD2 (5 bases). From germline, CDR1 is SGHVS and CDR2 FQNEAQ. The CDR3 spans 12 residues. The germline V and J ends were trimmed by 2 bases and 7 bases, with 6 bases remaining between them. CDR3 residues: CASSLRRNEQFF. The CDR3 nucleotides are TGTGCCAGCAGCTTAAGGAGGAATGAGCAGTTCTTC.

The chain carries TRBV23-1 and TRBJ2-5, with D perhaps TRBD2 (5 bases). TRBV23-1 is an open reading frame whose function is uncertain. Trimming cost V 4 bases and J 5 bases, with 29 bases left between them. CDR3 size: 19 residues. Here the CDR3 DNA reads TGCGCCAGCAGTCGCCCACCTAGTGGGGATATCCTAAGAGGGGAGACCCAGTACTTC. Translating it yields CASSRPPSGDILRGETQYF.

The V and J genes are TRBV9 and TRBJ2-6, with 7 bases lining up with TRBD1. Germline V gives CDR1 SGDLS, CDR2 YYNGEE. V shed 2 bases and J 0 bases; nucleotides not matched to a gene: 2. The CDR3 has 16 amino acids. CDR3 sequence (DNA): TGTGCCAGCAGCGTGACAGGGTTCTCTGGGGCCAACGTCCTGACTTTC. Translating it yields CASSVTGFSGANVLTF.

This rearrangement joins TRBV9 to TRBJ2-1; 8 nucleotides agree with TRBD1. Germline CDR1 reads SGDLS; CDR2 reads YYNGEE. The CDR3 runs 15 residues. V shed 4 bases and J 4 bases; nucleotides not matched to a gene: 7. In DNA form, the CDR3 reads TGTGCCAGCAGCCAGGGGGCCTTAATGTACAATGAGCAGTTCTTC. It encodes CASSQGALMYNEQFF. The complete variable domain, with remaining parts taken from reference TRBV9 and TRBJ2-1, reads DSGVTQTPKHLITATGQRVTLRCSPRSGDLSVYWYQQSLDQGLQFLIQYYNGEERAKGNILERFSAQQFPDLHSELNLSSLELGDSALYFCASSQGALMYNEQFFGPGTRLTVL.

The V gene is TRBV9, the J gene TRBJ2-1; 13 nucleotides align to TRBD2. The CDR3 is 16 amino acids. The trim removed 3 bases at V and 8 bases at J, leaving 8 bases unmatched. Looked up from germline, CDR1 is SGDLS and CDR2 is YYNGEE. The CDR3 DNA reads TGTGCCAGCAGCGCGGGGACTAGCGGGACAAGGGATGAGCAGTTCTTC. It encodes CASSAGTSGTRDEQFF.

Worth noting for this clone: The junction and the germline gene differ at one end; a read error may be behind it. The genes are TRBV7-7 and TRBJ1-4, with TRBD1 matching 7 bases. CDR1 is SSHAT and CDR2 is FNYEAQ in the germline V gene (reference sequence). The CDR3 contains 15 residues. CDR3 protein: CASSLGGQTGEKLFF. DNA for the CDR3: TGTGCTAGCAGCTTAGGGGGACAGACGGGGGAAAAACTGTTTTTT.

The chain couples TRBV18 to TRBJ2-7, with TRBD2 matching over 7 bases. Germline V gene lookup returns CDR1 KGHSH and CDR2 LQKENI. The CDR3 is 15 residues long. After removal of 3 bases from V and 4 bases from J, the junction contained 9 bases not matched to a gene. The CDR3 loop is CASSPSPAGTYEQYF. CDR3 DNA sequence: TGTGCCAGCTCACCGTCCCCAGCGGGGACGTACGAGCAGTACTTC.

CDR3 amino acids: CASSPRTSGTYEQYF. CDR3 nucleotides: TGTGCCAGCAGCCCAAGGACTAGCGGGACCTACGAGCAGTACTTC. The rearrangement uses TRBV11-2 and TRBJ2-7; 12 nucleotides agree with TRBD2. This CDR3 is built from 15 residues. After removal of 5 bases from V and 2 bases from J, the junction contained 4 bases not matched to a gene. The V gene's germline CDR1 is SGHAT and CDR2 FQNNGV.

V gene TRBV11-2 combines with J gene TRBJ1-2, with 9 bases that match TRBD1. The V and J ends lost 5 bases and 7 bases, in that order; junction bases with no gene match: 14. Germline values: CDR1 SGHAT, CDR2 FQNNGV. The CDR3 extends over 16 amino acids. This CDR3 is CASSTHTGTGRVGYTF. The CDR3 nucleotides are TGTGCCAGCAGCACACACACCGGGACAGGGAGAGTTGGCTACACCTTC.

The chain couples TRBV7-6 to TRBJ2-7; TRBD1 agrees at 8 bases. There are 15 residues in the CDR3. Germline V CDR1 and CDR2: SGHVS, FNYEAQ. With 3 bases clipped from V and 2 bases from J, the junction kept 6 bases outside the gene matches. CDR3 sequence: CASSFGQGRAYEQYF. The CDR3 DNA sequence: TGTGCCAGCAGCTTTGGACAGGGAAGGGCCTACGAGCAGTACTTC.